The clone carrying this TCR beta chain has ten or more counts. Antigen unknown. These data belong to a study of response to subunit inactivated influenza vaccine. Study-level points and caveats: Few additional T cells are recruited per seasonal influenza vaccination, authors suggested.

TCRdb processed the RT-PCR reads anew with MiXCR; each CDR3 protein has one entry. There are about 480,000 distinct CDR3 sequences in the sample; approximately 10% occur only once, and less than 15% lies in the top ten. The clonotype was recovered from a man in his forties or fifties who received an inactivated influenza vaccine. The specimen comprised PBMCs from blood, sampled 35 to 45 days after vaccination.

CDR3 sequence (DNA): TGTGCCAGCAGCAAAGGCCTAGCGGGACCTAGCACAGATACGCAGTATTTT. Protein product: CASSKGLAGPSTDTQYF. This chain links TRBV6-1 with TRBJ2-3; 9 positions match TRBD2. From germline, CDR1 is MNHNS and CDR2 SASEGT. Trimming cost V 6 bases and J 0 bases; bases outside gene matches: 10. This CDR3 has 17 amino acids.